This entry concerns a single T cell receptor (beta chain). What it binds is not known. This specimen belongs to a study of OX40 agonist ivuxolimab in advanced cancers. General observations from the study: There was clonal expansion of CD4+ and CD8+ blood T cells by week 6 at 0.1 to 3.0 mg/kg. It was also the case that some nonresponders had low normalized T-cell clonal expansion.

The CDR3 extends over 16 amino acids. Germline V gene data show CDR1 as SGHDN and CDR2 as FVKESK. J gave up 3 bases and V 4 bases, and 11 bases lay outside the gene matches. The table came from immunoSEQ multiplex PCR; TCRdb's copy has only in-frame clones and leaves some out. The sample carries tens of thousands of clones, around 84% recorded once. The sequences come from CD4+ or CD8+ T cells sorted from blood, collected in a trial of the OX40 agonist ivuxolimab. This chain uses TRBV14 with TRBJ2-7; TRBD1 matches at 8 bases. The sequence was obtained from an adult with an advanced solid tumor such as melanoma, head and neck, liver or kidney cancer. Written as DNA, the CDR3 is TGTGCCAGCAGCCCCGGAAGACAGGGGTTATACTACGAGCAGTACTTC. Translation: CASSPGRQGLYYEQYF. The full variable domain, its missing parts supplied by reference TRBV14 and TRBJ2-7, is EAGVTQFPSHSVIEKGQTVTLRCDPISGHDNLYWYRRVMGKEIKFLLHFVKESKQDESGMPNNRFLAERTGGTYSTLKVQPAELEDSGVYFCASSPGRQGLYYEQYFGPGTRLTVT.